The sequence of this TCR beta chain was determined in a study of blood T cell repertoires in COVID-19. Study-level background: Donors in the United States, Italy and Spain gave samples during acute or convalescent COVID-19. T cells, B-cell-depleted T cells, or PBMCs supplied cDNA or gDNA.

V was cut by 1 base and J by 6 bases, with 13 bases left in between. Germline V CDR1 and CDR2: SGHNT, YYREEE (reference sequence). The CDR3 runs 14 residues. Under the authors' procedure: Estimation of nucleated cell counts was performed using reference gene primer amplification. The data were produced by immunoSEQ multiplex PCR, yet TCRdb's version contains in-frame clones alone and is incomplete. Clone size and V and J calls were adopted from that table, with D and trimming inferred from the DNA. The sample includes some 300,000 clones, about 87% of them seen just once. Sequencing was performed on peripheral blood. This TCR derives from a woman aged 50 to 65 with COVID-19, enrolled during active disease. The chain is built from TRBV5-4 and TRBJ1-2; tentative D call: TRBD1 (6 bases). The CDR3 spells CASSLLDRTHGYTF. DNA for the CDR3: TGTGCCAGCAGCTTGTTAGACAGGACCCATGGCTACACCTTC.